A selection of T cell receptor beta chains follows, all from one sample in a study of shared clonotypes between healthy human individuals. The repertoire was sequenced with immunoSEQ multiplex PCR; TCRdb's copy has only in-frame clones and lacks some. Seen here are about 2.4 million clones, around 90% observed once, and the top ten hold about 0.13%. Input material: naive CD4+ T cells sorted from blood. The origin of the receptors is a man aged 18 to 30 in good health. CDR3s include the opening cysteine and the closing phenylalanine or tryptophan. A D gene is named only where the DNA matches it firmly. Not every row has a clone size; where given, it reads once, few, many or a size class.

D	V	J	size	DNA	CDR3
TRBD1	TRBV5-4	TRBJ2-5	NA	TGTGCCAGCAGCTTGGTGGGACAGGGGCATAGGGAGACCCAGTACTTC	CASSLVGQGHRETQYF
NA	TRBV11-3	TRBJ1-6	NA	TGTGCCAGCAGCTTAGATTGGGGTTCACCCCTCCACTTT	CASSLDWGSPLHF
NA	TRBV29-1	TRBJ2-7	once	TGCAGCGTCACCAGGGGGGCCTACGAGCAGTACTTC	CSVTRGAYEQYF
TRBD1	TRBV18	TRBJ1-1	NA	TGTGCCAGCTCACCGAGGGGGCCGGGCACTGAAGCTTTCTTT	CASSPRGPGTEAFF
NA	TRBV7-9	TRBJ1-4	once	TGTGCCAGCGCCATAAATGAAAAACTGTTTTTT	CASAINEKLFF
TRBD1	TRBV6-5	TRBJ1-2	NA	TGTGCCAGCAGTCGGGGACAGGGGAACTATGGCTACACCTTC	CASSRGQGNYGYTF
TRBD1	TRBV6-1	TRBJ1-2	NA	TGTGCCAGCAGTTTCGGGACAGGGGAGAGCTATGGCTACACCTTC	CASSFGTGESYGYTF
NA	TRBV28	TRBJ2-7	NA	TGTGCCAGCAGTTCCATCTACGAGCAGTACTTC	CASSSIYEQYF
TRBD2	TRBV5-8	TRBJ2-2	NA	TGTGCCAGCAGCTTGAGGGAGGGGACCTTATTGACCGGGGAGCTGTTTTTT	CASSLREGTLLTGELFF
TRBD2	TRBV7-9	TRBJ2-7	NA	TGTGCCAGCAGCTCACCCCAACTAGCGGGAGGCAAGGGATACGAGCAGTACTTC	CASSSPQLAGGKGYEQYF
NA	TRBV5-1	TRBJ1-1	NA	TGCGCCAGCAGCCCGGATGCACTTCTTTTTAAGTTCGCAATGAACACTGAAGCTTTCTTT	CASSPDALLFKFAMNTEAFF
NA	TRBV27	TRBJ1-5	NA	TGTGCCAGCCAGGGGCGGAACGCAAATAGCAATCAGCCCCAGCATTTT	CASQGRNANSNQPQHF
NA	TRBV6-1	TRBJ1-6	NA	TGTGCCAGCAGTGAAGTGGCCGGGATGAATTCACCCCTCCACTTT	CASSEVAGMNSPLHF
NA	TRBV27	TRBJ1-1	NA	TGTGCCAGCAGCAGAGACGGGCGGGAGTTCACTGAAGCTTTCTTT	CASSRDGREFTEAFF
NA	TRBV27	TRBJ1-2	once	TGTGCCAGCAGTTTTTCGGGGATGGGCTACACCTTC	CASSFSGMGYTF
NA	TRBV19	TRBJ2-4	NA	TGTGCCAGTACTCCTCCGGACAGAGCCAAAAACATTCAGTACTTC	CASTPPDRAKNIQYF
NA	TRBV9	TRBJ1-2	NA	TGTGCCAGCAGCGTAGCTCGGGAAAACTATGGCTACACCTTC	CASSVARENYGYTF
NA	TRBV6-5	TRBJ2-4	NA	TGTGCCAGCAAGGCGGGACCATCAAACATTCAGTACTTC	CASKAGPSNIQYF
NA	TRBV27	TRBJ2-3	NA	TGTGCCAGCAGTCTGAGGGGGGGAAGTACAGATACGCAGTATTTT	CASSLRGGSTDTQYF
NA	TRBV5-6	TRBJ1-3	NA	TGTGCCAGCAGCTTGGCAGACACCATATATTTT	CASSLADTIYF
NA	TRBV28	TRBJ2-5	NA	TGTGCCAGCAGTTCCCCAGACTTTCTTGGGACCCAGTACTTC	CASSSPDFLGTQYF
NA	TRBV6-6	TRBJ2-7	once	TGTGCCAGCAGTTACGCTCAGGGCTCCTACGAGCAGTACTTC	CASSYAQGSYEQYF
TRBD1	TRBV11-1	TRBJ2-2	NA	TGTGCCAGCAGCCCGCGGACAGGGGGCCGCACCGGGGAGCTGTTTTTT	CASSPRTGGRTGELFF
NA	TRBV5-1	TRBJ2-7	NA	TGCGCCAGCAGCTTGGCCGGGCAGGGTCCCTACGAGCAGTACTTC	CASSLAGQGPYEQYF
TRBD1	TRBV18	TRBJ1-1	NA	TGTGCCAGCTCACCACCGAAGGGGGCCACTGAAGCTTTCTTT	CASSPPKGATEAFF
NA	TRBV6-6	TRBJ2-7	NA	TGTGCCAGCAGCCCCACGGACAGCTCCTACGAGCAGTACTTC	CASSPTDSSYEQYF
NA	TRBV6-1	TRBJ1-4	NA	TGTGCCAGCAGTGAAATGAGGGGGGCAACTAATGAAAAACTGTTTTTT	CASSEMRGATNEKLFF